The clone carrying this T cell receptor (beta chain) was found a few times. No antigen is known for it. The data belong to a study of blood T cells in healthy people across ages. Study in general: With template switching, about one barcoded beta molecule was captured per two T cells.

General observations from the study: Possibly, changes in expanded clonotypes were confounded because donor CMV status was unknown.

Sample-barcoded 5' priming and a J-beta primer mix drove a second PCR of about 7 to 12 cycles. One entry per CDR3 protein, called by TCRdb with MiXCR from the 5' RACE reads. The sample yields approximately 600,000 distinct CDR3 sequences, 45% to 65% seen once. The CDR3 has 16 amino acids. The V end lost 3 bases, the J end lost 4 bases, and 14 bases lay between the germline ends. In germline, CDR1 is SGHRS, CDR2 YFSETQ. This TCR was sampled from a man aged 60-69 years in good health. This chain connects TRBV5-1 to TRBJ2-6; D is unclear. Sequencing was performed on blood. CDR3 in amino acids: CASSSNPGSGANVLTF. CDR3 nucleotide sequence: TGCGCCAGCAGCTCGAACCCAGGTTCCGGGGCCAACGTCCTGACTTTC.